This T cell receptor beta chain was sequenced during a study of read filtering for tumor transcriptome and immune sequencing. Study summary: Patients were about 17 male and some 15 female, mean age 65.9 years, range about 40 to 85.

V shed 2 bases, J shed 4 bases, and the junction held 7 bases outside the gene matches. The CDR3 extends over 16 amino acids. Germline V gives CDR1 ENHRY, CDR2 SYGVKD. Molecular barcoded adaptors covering alpha/delta and beta/gamma chains were used on roughly 370 ng RNA. TCRdb recomputed calls from the reads with MiXCR, one row per CDR3 protein. Here the sample spans 100,000 to 150,000 distinct CDR3 sequences, approximately 13% being singletons. This clonotype was seen more than once but under ten times. The antigen remains undetermined. Notes on the study in general: Approximately 80% of IR-seq clonotypes had one read, totaling about 3.5% of reads; RNA-seq: approximately 73% and 42%.

This TCR came from a donor over 35 with multiple myeloma. Sequences were obtained from a population of CD138-negative cells sorted from bone marrow. This chain uses TRBV10-3 with TRBJ2-2, with 7 bases fitting TRBD1. The CDR3 region has the DNA TGTGCCATCAGTGAGCCGAGGGGGCCGGGCACCGGGGAGCTGTTTTTT. This encodes CAISEPRGPGTGELFF.